The rows below give T cell receptor beta chains drawn from one sample of a study of response to subunit inactivated influenza vaccine. TCRdb fed the RT-PCR reads into MiXCR, producing one record per CDR3 protein. Of more than 400,000 distinct CDR3 sequences listed, about 7.2% were seen once; the top ten hold over 10%. The source was PBMCs from blood, collected less than 30 months after vaccination. These receptors all stem from a man between 50 and 75 years old who received an inactivated influenza vaccine. CDR3s include the opening cysteine and the closing phenylalanine or tryptophan. A D gene is named only where the DNA matches it firmly. Clone size appears in some rows only: once, few, many, or a class for an expanded clone.

D: NA; J: TRBJ2-5; size: many; V: TRBV10-3; CDR3: CAISDRRSHQETQYF; DNA: TGTGCCATCAGTGATCGGCGGAGCCATCAAGAGACCCAGTACTTC
D: NA; J: TRBJ2-1; size: many; V: TRBV7-2; CDR3: CASSLGGTVKQFF; DNA: TGTGCCAGCAGCTTAGGGGGGACGGTTAAGCAGTTCTTC
D: NA; J: TRBJ1-1; size: few; V: TRBV4-2; CDR3: CASSQVQGSNTEAFF; DNA: TGTGCCAGCAGCCAGGTACAGGGTTCGAACACTGAAGCTTTCTTT
D: NA; J: TRBJ2-7; size: NA; V: TRBV20-1; CDR3: CSASGQIVYEQYF; DNA: TGCAGTGCTTCTGGACAGATAGTCTACGAGCAGTACTTC
D: TRBD2; J: TRBJ2-4; size: NA; V: TRBV20-1; CDR3: CSASRGTAKNIQYF; DNA: TGCAGTGCATCGCGGGGGACAGCCAAAAACATTCAGTACTTC
D: NA; J: TRBJ2-3; size: many; V: TRBV12-3/TRBV12-4; CDR3: CASSARAQFADTQYF; DNA: TGTGCCAGCAGCGCCCGCGCGCAGTTTGCAGATACGCAGTATTTT
D: TRBD2; J: TRBJ2-5; size: many; V: TRBV29-1; CDR3: CSVHRTSGETQYF; DNA: TGCAGCGTCCACCGGACTAGCGGGGAGACCCAGTACTTC
D: TRBD2; J: TRBJ2-3; size: many; V: TRBV3-1; CDR3: CASSPLTSGGTDTQYF; DNA: TGTGCCAGCAGTCCCTTGACTAGCGGGGGCACAGATACGCAGTATTTT
D: TRBD1; J: TRBJ2-3; size: NA; V: TRBV20-1; CDR3: CSARHYRGLKDTQYF; DNA: TGCAGTGCTAGACACTACAGGGGGCTGAAAGATACGCAGTATTTT
D: NA; J: TRBJ1-1; size: few; V: TRBV13; CDR3: CASSKTGTTEWNTEAFF; DNA: TGTGCCAGCAGTAAAACCGGGACAACTGAGTGGAACACTGAAGCTTTCTTT
D: NA; J: TRBJ2-3; size: many; V: TRBV6-5; CDR3: CASSYSQISTDTQYF; DNA: TGTGCCAGCAGTTACTCTCAGATAAGCACAGATACGCAGTATTTT
D: TRBD1; J: TRBJ2-7; size: few; V: TRBV10-3; CDR3: CAIRGTEAYEQYF; DNA: TGTGCCATCAGGGGGACAGAAGCCTACGAGCAGTACTTC
D: TRBD1; J: TRBJ1-6; size: many; V: TRBV5-1; CDR3: CASSSAPQGANSPLHF; DNA: TGCGCCAGCAGCTCGGCCCCACAGGGGGCTAATTCACCCCTCCACTTT
D: NA; J: TRBJ1-3; size: many; V: TRBV7-2; CDR3: CASSGSRGAGNTIYF; DNA: TGTGCCAGCAGCGGTTCAAGGGGAGCTGGAAACACCATATATTTT
D: NA; J: TRBJ2-7; size: many; V: TRBV4-2; CDR3: CASSQEYAAYYEQYF; DNA: TGTGCCAGCAGCCAAGAGTACGCGGCATACTACGAGCAGTACTTC
D: TRBD2; J: TRBJ2-2; size: many; V: TRBV7-2; CDR3: CASTLLAGGGTGELFF; DNA: TGTGCCAGCACCTTACTAGCGGGAGGCGGCACCGGGGAGCTGTTTTTT
D: TRBD2; J: TRBJ2-7; size: few; V: TRBV4-2; CDR3: CASSHGREGPYEQYF; DNA: TGTGCCAGCAGCCACGGGCGGGAGGGCCCCTACGAGCAGTACTTC
D: NA; J: TRBJ2-4; size: NA; V: TRBV5-1; CDR3: CASSLDRLGDIQYF; DNA: TGCGCCAGCAGCTTGGACAGGTTGGGTGACATTCAGTACTTC
D: NA; J: TRBJ2-1; size: many; V: TRBV18; CDR3: CASSPEDTGPHEQFF; DNA: TGTGCCAGCTCACCGGAAGACACTGGGCCACATGAGCAGTTCTTC
D: TRBD1; J: TRBJ2-3; size: many; V: TRBV3-1; CDR3: CASSQDWGQGRDTQYF; DNA: TGTGCCAGCAGCCAAGATTGGGGACAGGGAAGGGATACGCAGTATTTT
D: NA; J: TRBJ1-2; size: many; V: TRBV10-3; CDR3: CAISEPEFTDYTF; DNA: TGTGCCATCAGTGAACCAGAATTCACAGACTACACCTTC
D: TRBD1; J: TRBJ1-3; size: few; V: TRBV25-1; CDR3: CASSLSGQLSGNTIYF; DNA: TGTGCCAGCAGCCTATCGGGACAGCTCTCTGGAAACACCATATATTTT
D: TRBD1; J: TRBJ1-2; size: NA; V: TRBV6-2/TRBV6-3; CDR3: CASRTGTDFYGYTF; DNA: TGTGCCAGCAGAACCGGGACAGACTTTTATGGCTACACCTTC
D: NA; J: TRBJ2-1; size: few; V: TRBV5-5; CDR3: CASSLSRPGLFF; DNA: TGTGCCAGCAGCTTGAGTAGACCGGGGTTGTTCTTC
D: NA; J: TRBJ1-3; size: NA; V: TRBV6-1; CDR3: CASSPSGVGNTIYF; DNA: TGTGCCAGCAGTCCGTCAGGGGTAGGAAACACCATATATTTT
D: NA; J: TRBJ2-2; size: NA; V: TRBV15; CDR3: CATSPRGGANTGELFF; DNA: TGTGCCACCAGCCCCCGAGGGGGAGCGAACACCGGGGAGCTGTTTTTT
D: NA; J: TRBJ1-2; size: NA; V: TRBV6-2/TRBV6-3; CDR3: CASSYPGYTF; DNA: TGTGCCAGCAGTTACCCCGGCTACACCTTC
D: NA; J: TRBJ2-7; size: NA; V: TRBV10-3; CDR3: CAISASKTRYYYEQYF; DNA: TGTGCCATCAGTGCCTCGAAAACTAGGTATTACTACGAGCAGTACTTC
D: TRBD2; J: TRBJ2-7; size: many; V: TRBV28; CDR3: CASSLIRAGGNEQYF; DNA: TGTGCCAGCAGTTTAATTCGGGCGGGGGGCAACGAGCAGTACTTC